This TCR beta chain is from a study of T cells in Graves' hyperthyroidism and ophthalmopathy. Overall study: Peripheral blood was collected at initial diagnosis, before any treatment. Study outcomes and limitations: Progression to ophthalmopathy was predicted a median of 6.5 months early. In the analysis, a 13 V-J model separated ophthalmopathy from stable hyperthyroidism.

Trimming left V 0 bases short and J 10 bases short, with 16 bases between. CDR1 and CDR2 from the germline V gene are DFQATT and SNEGSKA (reference sequence). This CDR3 is 14 amino acids long. This clonotype was seen only a few times. Its antigen remains unknown. RNA transcripts served as the template for amplifying TCR beta CDR3 regions. Carried out on the TCR CDR3, a first-round RT-PCR used the HTBI primer set. TCRdb itself ran the multiplex PCR reads through MiXCR, one entry per CDR3 protein. Among roughly 250,000 distinct CDR3 sequences listed, roughly 15% were seen once. The source material was blood. The chain uses TRBV20-1 and TRBJ2-1, with D possibly TRBD1 on 7 matching bases. The receptor was isolated from a woman in her forties with Graves' hyperthyroidism that later progressed to Graves' ophthalmopathy. The CDR3 reads CSARDLGGGREQFF. The CDR3 nucleotides read TGCAGTGCTAGAGATCTTGGAGGGGGCCGGGAGCAGTTCTTC.